The 29 T cell receptor beta chains below come from one sample, sequenced in a study of blood T cell repertoires in COVID-19. The data were produced by immunoSEQ multiplex PCR, yet TCRdb's version contains in-frame clones alone and is incomplete. Of around 150,000 clones listed, about nine tenths are singletons. The sample taken for sequencing was peripheral blood. The receptors derive from a young man with COVID-19, enrolled during active disease.

V is TRBV7-2 and J is TRBJ2-1; 10 bases line up with TRBD2. Germline V CDR1 and CDR2: SGHTA, FQGNSA. With V trimmed by 2 bases and J by 7 bases, 2 bases remained unmatched. This CDR3 spans 14 amino acids. The CDR3 region is CASSLSGGANEQFF. CDR3 coding DNA: TGTGCCAGCAGCTTAAGCGGGGGGGCGAATGAGCAGTTCTTC.

This rearrangement joins TRBV5-1 to TRBJ2-1, with TRBD1 matching over 8 bases. The length of the CDR3 is 16 residues. The J segment lost 5 bases and the V segment lost 2 bases, leaving 9 bases of the junction unmatched. Germline loops: CDR1 SGHRS, CDR2 YFSETQ. The CDR3: CASSFSTGGPHNEQFF. CDR3 DNA: TGCGCCAGCAGCTTTTCCACAGGGGGTCCCCACAATGAGCAGTTCTTC.

V and J are TRBV14 and TRBJ2-5, with TRBD2 matching 9 bases. There are 14 residues in the CDR3. The ends lost 4 bases at V and 5 bases at J; junction bases unmatched: 5. Germline assignment: CDR1 SGHDN and CDR2 FVKESK. This CDR3 reads CASSLAGAGETQYF. The CDR3 DNA reads TGTGCCAGCAGCCTAGCGGGGGCCGGGGAGACCCAGTACTTC.

The chain joins TRBV6-5 to TRBJ2-7; 9 nucleotides align to TRBD1. V shed 8 bases and J 3 bases; nucleotides not matched to a gene: 5. The germline gives CDR1 MNHEY, CDR2 SVGAGI. The CDR3 runs to 13 residues. The CDR3 nucleotides read TGTGCCAGCGAACCGGGACAGGGCTACGAGCAGTACTTC. It translates to CASEPGQGYEQYF.

J is TRBJ2-5 and V is TRBV14, with no clear D. The CDR3 has 13 residues. From germline, CDR1 is SGHDN and CDR2 FVKESK. Trimming took off 1 base at V and 1 base at J, with 4 bases between the two ends. The CDR3 region is CASSQAGQETQYF. CDR3 sequence (DNA): TGTGCCAGCAGCCAAGCAGGCCAAGAGACCCAGTACTTC.

The chain carries TRBV24-1 and TRBJ2-1; D is possibly TRBD2 (6 bases). Germline V gives CDR1 KGHDR, CDR2 SFDVKD. Trimming pared 2 bases from V and 7 bases from J, leaving 14 bases between. This CDR3 comprises 15 residues. CDR3 protein: CATSDSAPGRNEQFF. The DNA for the CDR3 is TGTGCCACCAGTGATTCTGCCCCTGGGAGGAATGAGCAGTTCTTC.

This clone came up a few times. The chain couples TRBV9 to TRBJ1-4, with D hard to call. This CDR3 contains 15 residues. Between the trimmed V and J ends, which lost 0 bases and 5 bases, there was a span of 11 bases. CDR1 SGDLS and CDR2 YYNGEE come from the germline V gene. The CDR3 loop is CASSVAVGKNEKLFF. The CDR3, as DNA: TGTGCCAGCAGCGTAGCCGTCGGGAAGAATGAAAAACTGTTTTTT.

The CDR3: CASSADTNTGELFF. CDR3 DNA sequence: TGCGCCAGCAGCGCGGACACGAACACCGGGGAGCTGTTTTTT. This chain joins TRBV5-1 and TRBJ2-2; possible D gene TRBD1, 5 bases. The V end was cut by 4 bases, the J end by 0 bases, with 7 bases between. CDR3 size: 14 residues. From germline, CDR1 is SGHRS and CDR2 YFSETQ.

This clone was detected a few times. The chain has TRBV4-3 and TRBJ2-1, with a possible D match to TRBD2 (6 bases). Germline V gives CDR1 LGHNA, CDR2 YSLEER. V shed 3 bases and J shed 7 bases, with 25 bases lying between them. There are 18 residues in the CDR3. CDR3 nucleotides: TGCGCCAGCAGCCAGCATCGGTACGGGCGGGACGTTAGGAATGAGCAGTTCTTC. Residues: CASSQHRYGRDVRNEQFF.

In this sample, this clone turned up once. The V gene is TRBV5-4, the J gene TRBJ2-3; the D gene is possibly TRBD2 (5 bases). The CDR3 consists of 14 residues. The germline V and J ends were trimmed by 2 bases and 2 bases, with 9 bases remaining between them. The germline V gene encodes CDR1 SGHNT and CDR2 YYREEE (reference sequence). In DNA form, the CDR3 reads TGTGCCAGCAGCTTCCTCCGGGACACAGATACGCAGTATTTT. Translating it yields CASSFLRDTDTQYF.

V usage is TRBV5-1 and J usage is TRBJ2-5, with TRBD1 matching 7 bases. Germline V gene sequence: CDR1 SGHRS, CDR2 YFSETQ. This CDR3 contains 14 residues. Unmatched junction bases numbered 5, after V lost 4 bases and J lost 2 bases. The CDR3 sequence is CASSLQTGQETQYF. CDR3 in DNA: TGCGCCAGCAGCCTTCAGACAGGGCAAGAGACCCAGTACTTC.

V and J are TRBV28 and TRBJ1-5; D unresolved. The CDR3 loop spans 16 amino acids. CDR1 is MDHEN and CDR2 is SYDVKM in the germline V gene. Deletions cut 3 bases from V and 0 bases from J, with 12 bases between. The CDR3 loop reads CASSFKVRYSNQPQHF. CDR3 coding DNA: TGTGCCAGCAGTTTCAAAGTCAGATATAGCAATCAGCCCCAGCATTTT.

In its sample, this clone was seen once. J is TRBJ2-4 and V is TRBV25-1; D may be TRBD2 (6 bases). The CDR3 spans 17 residues. The germline CDR1 and CDR2 sequences are MGHDK and SYGVNS. Trimming took off 1 base at V and 1 base at J, with 14 bases between the two ends. CDR3 in amino acids: CASSESGHAGAKNIQYF. In nucleotides, the CDR3 is TGTGCCAGCAGTGAATCAGGCCACGCGGGGGCCAAAAACATTCAGTACTTC.

The CDR3 sequence: CASSPTSGRAYNEQFF. CDR3 in DNA: TGTGCCAGCAGCCCTACTAGCGGTCGCGCCTACAATGAGCAGTTCTTC. The chain combines TRBV7-9 with TRBJ2-1; TRBD2 agrees at 8 bases. Trimming removed 5 bases from V and 2 bases from J; junction bases left unmatched: 8. CDR3 length equals 16 residues. Germline lookup yields CDR1 SEHNR and CDR2 FQNEAQ (reference sequence).

The genes are TRBV10-2 and TRBJ1-1; D gene ambiguous. CDR1 and CDR2 from the germline V gene are WSHSY and SAAADI. Trimming took off 3 bases at V and 0 bases at J, with 11 bases between the two ends. The CDR3 covers 15 residues. CDR3 region: CASSDLTGVNTEAFF. In DNA form, the CDR3 reads TGCGCCAGCAGTGACTTGACCGGGGTGAACACTGAAGCTTTCTTT.

The chain has TRBV6-5 and TRBJ1-1, with 10 bases fitting TRBD1. The CDR3 has 14 amino acids. After removal of 5 bases from V and 9 bases from J, the junction contained 9 bases not matched to a gene. Germline assignment: CDR1 MNHEY and CDR2 SVGAGI. CDR3 sequence (DNA): TGTGCCAGCAGTCAACGACAGGGGGCTCCACAAGCTTTCTTT. It codes for CASSQRQGAPQAFF.

The chain has TRBV6-5 and TRBJ1-2; 8 nucleotides match TRBD1. This CDR3 is built from 13 residues. V dropped 2 bases and J dropped 8; count of bases not matched to a gene: 4. The germline V gene has CDR1 MNHEY and CDR2 SVGAGI. The CDR3 DNA reads as TGTGCCAGCAGTTACCCAGGGGGCGGGGGCTACACCTTC. Amino acids: CASSYPGGGGYTF.

The V gene is TRBV6-6, the J gene TRBJ2-7; perhaps TRBD2 as D (5 bases). The germline V gene encodes CDR1 MNHNY and CDR2 SVGAGI (reference sequence). This CDR3 comprises 15 residues. The V end was cut by 3 bases, the J end by 2 bases, with 14 bases between. The CDR3 nucleotides are TGTGCCAGCAGTTATGTTGTCGGCGGGCCCTACGAGCAGTACTTC. Translating it yields CASSYVVGGPYEQYF.

This sequence joins TRBV20-1 and TRBJ1-2; D is unresolved. The CDR3 is made up of 13 amino acids. CDR1 DFQATT and CDR2 SNEGSKA come from the germline V gene (reference sequence). Trimming took 3 bases from V and 4 from J, leaving 12 bases between them. The chain's CDR3 is CSASLAGGYGYTF. CDR3 sequence (DNA): TGCAGTGCTAGTCTCGCGGGAGGCTATGGCTACACCTTC.

This clone occurred once. This chain links TRBV5-6 with TRBJ2-7; 10 positions agree with TRBD2. Losses at the gene ends were 4 bases for V and 5 bases for J; bases not matched to a gene: 12. There are 16 residues in the CDR3. From germline, CDR1 is SGHDT and CDR2 YYEEEE. The CDR3 DNA reads as TGTGCCAGCAGCCTCGGTGGTGGGACTAGCGTCAACGAGCAGTACTTC. Protein product: CASSLGGGTSVNEQYF.

The CDR3 reads CASTTYAAGDTEAFF. The DNA for the CDR3 is TGTGCCAGTACTACTTATGCGGCAGGGGACACTGAAGCTTTCTTT. The V gene is TRBV19, the J gene TRBJ1-1, with TRBD1 as a possible D gene (6 bases). The CDR3 is made up of 15 amino acids. Trimming removed 7 bases at V and 3 bases at J, with 18 bases between. CDR1 is LNHDA and CDR2 is SQIVND in the germline V gene (reference sequence).

V usage is TRBV9 and J usage is TRBJ2-5; 7 nucleotides match TRBD2. Germline V gene lookup returns CDR1 SGDLS and CDR2 YYNGEE. V gave up 0 bases and J gave up 2 bases; unmatched junction bases: 7. CDR3 size: 16 residues. The CDR3 DNA reads TGTGCCAGCAGCGTAGGAACGGGGGGTCTTCAAGAGACCCAGTACTTC. Protein: CASSVGTGGLQETQYF.

This clone has only a few counts. The chain uses TRBV29-1 and TRBJ1-1; a weak D match, TRBD1 (5 bases). Trimming took 7 bases from V and 5 from J, leaving 14 bases between them. Germline V lookup: CDR1 SQVTM, CDR2 ANQGSEA. The CDR3 extends over 12 amino acids. CDR3 nucleotide sequence: TGCAGCGCCATAGGGGTCGGGACTGAAGCTTTCTTT. Translation: CSAIGVGTEAFF.

This chain links TRBV29-1 with TRBJ1-1; 8 bases map to TRBD1. V trimming: 6 bases; J trimming: 2 bases; junction bases outside the gene matches: 8. This CDR3 region has 14 residues. CDR1 SQVTM and CDR2 ANQGSEA come from the germline V gene. CDR3 DNA sequence: TGCAGCGTGAAGGACAGGGCGAGAAACACTGAAGCTTTCTTT. Translated: CSVKDRARNTEAFF.

The chain employs TRBV7-9 and TRBJ1-3; the D is unclear. The CDR3 covers 17 residues. V was pared by 4 bases and J by 0 bases, with 16 bases between. The germline CDR1 and CDR2 sequences are SEHNR and FQNEAQ (reference sequence). The CDR3 loop is CASSSDPGLHSGNTIYF. The CDR3 nucleotides read TGTGCCAGCAGCTCAGACCCTGGGCTTCACTCTGGAAACACCATATATTTT.

J is TRBJ1-5 and V is TRBV28; possible D gene TRBD1, 5 bases. The CDR3 totals 15 residues. CDR1 and CDR2 (germline): MDHEN, SYDVKM. V lost 2 bases and J 5 bases, leaving 13 bases between the germline ends. CDR3 loop: CASSLPDSLDQPQHF. The CDR3, as DNA: TGTGCCAGCAGTTTACCAGACAGTCTTGATCAGCCCCAGCATTTT.

The V and J genes are TRBV7-9 and TRBJ2-7; TRBD2 aligns across 9 bases. Germline V gives CDR1 SEHNR, CDR2 FQNEAQ (reference sequence). The CDR3 is 15 residues long. With V trimmed by 5 bases and J by 4 bases, 9 bases remained unmatched. The CDR3 is CASSRLGGRAYEQYF. CDR3 coding DNA: TGTGCCAGCAGCCGGCTGGGCGGGAGGGCTTACGAGCAGTACTTC.

The chain uses TRBV19 and TRBJ2-1; D might be TRBD1 (5 bases). V lost 3 bases to trimming and J lost 2 bases, with 11 bases between them. CDR3 length: 15 amino acids. Germline assignment: CDR1 LNHDA and CDR2 SQIVND (reference sequence). The CDR3 is CASSMGQPAYNEQFF. CDR3 DNA: TGTGCCAGTAGTATGGGGCAACCGGCCTACAATGAGCAGTTCTTC.

V usage is TRBV11-2 and J usage is TRBJ2-3; weak D call: TRBD2 (5 bases). V gave up 0 bases and J gave up 0 bases, with 10 bases separating them. This CDR3 has 16 amino acids. Germline CDR1 reads SGHAT; CDR2 reads FQNNGV. CDR3 nucleotide sequence: TGTGCCAGCAGCTTAGATCGGTGGACTAGCACAGATACGCAGTATTTT. Residues: CASSLDRWTSTDTQYF.